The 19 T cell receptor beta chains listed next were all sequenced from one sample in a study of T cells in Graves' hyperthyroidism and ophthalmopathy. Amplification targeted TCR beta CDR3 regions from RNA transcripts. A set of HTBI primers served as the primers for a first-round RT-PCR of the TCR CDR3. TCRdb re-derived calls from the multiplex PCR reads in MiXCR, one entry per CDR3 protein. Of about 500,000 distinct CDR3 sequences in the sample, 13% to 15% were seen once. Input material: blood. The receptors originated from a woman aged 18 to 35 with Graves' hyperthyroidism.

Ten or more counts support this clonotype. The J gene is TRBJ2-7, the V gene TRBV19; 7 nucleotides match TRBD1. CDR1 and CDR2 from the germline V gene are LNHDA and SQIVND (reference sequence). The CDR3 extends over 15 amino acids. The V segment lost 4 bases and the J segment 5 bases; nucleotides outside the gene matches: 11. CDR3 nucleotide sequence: TGTGCCAGTAGTAACCGGGACAGCTCAGGCAACGAGCAGTACTTC. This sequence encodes CASSNRDSSGNEQYF.

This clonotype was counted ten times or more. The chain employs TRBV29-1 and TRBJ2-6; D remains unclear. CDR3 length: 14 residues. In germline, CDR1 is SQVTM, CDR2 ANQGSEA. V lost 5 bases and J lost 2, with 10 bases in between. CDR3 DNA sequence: TGCAGCGTTCCGTTCGACCCTGGGGCCAACGTCCTGACTTTC. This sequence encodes CSVPFDPGANVLTF.

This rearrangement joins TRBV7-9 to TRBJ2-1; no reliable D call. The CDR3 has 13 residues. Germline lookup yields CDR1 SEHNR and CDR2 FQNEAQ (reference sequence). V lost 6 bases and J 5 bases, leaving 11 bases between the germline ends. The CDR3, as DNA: TGTGCCAGCAGGCTCGACTTTGACAATGAGCAGTTCTTC. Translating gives CASRLDFDNEQFF.

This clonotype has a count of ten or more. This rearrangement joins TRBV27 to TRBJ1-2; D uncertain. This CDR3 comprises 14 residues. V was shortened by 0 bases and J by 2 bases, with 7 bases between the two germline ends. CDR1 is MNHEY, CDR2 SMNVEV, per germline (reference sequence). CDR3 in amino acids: CASSLSGRNYGYTF. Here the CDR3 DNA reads TGTGCCAGCAGTTTATCGGGAAGGAACTATGGCTACACCTTC.

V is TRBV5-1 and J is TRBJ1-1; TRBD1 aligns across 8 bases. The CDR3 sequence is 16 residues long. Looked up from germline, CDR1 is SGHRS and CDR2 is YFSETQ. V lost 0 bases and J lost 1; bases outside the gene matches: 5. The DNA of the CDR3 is TGCGCCAGCAGCTTGGCCGGACAGGGTAAGAACACTGAAGCTTTCTTT. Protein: CASSLAGQGKNTEAFF.

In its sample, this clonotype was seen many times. CDR3 residues: CASSSGTSAYNEQFF. CDR3 coding DNA: TGTGCCAGCAGTTCCGGGACTAGCGCCTACAATGAGCAGTTCTTC. The chain is built from TRBV12-3 or TRBV12-4 and TRBJ2-1, with 10 bases fitting TRBD2. This CDR3 is 15 amino acids long. With V trimmed by 4 bases and J by 2 bases, 2 bases remained unmatched.

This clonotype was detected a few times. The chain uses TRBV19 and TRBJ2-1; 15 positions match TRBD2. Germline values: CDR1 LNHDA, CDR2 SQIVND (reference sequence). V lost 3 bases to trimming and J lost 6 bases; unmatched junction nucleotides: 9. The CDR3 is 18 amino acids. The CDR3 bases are TGTGCCAGTAGTATCGGACTAGCGGGAGGGAAAACGCTCAATGAGCAGTTCTTC. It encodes CASSIGLAGGKTLNEQFF.

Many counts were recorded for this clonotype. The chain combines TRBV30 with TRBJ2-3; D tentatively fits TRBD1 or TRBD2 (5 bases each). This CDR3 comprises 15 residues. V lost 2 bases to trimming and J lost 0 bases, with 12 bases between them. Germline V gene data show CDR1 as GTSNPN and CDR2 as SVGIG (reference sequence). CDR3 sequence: CAWSPDSGSTDTQYF. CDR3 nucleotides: TGTGCCTGGAGTCCCGACAGCGGTAGCACAGATACGCAGTATTTT.

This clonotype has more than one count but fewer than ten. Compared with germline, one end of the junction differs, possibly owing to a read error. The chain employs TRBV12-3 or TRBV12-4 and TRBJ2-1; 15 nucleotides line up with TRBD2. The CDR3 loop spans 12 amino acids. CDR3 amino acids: CASSPGTSGRIF. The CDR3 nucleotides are TGTGCCAGCAGTCCTGGGACTAGCGGGAGGATCTTC.

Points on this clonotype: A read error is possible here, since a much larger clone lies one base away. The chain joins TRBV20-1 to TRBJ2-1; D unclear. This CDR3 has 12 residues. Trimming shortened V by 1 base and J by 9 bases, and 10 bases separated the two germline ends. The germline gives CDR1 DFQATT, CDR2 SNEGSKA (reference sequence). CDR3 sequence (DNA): TGCAGTGCTAGAGTTCCAGGCTCTGAGCAGTTCTTC. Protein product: CSARVPGSEQFF.

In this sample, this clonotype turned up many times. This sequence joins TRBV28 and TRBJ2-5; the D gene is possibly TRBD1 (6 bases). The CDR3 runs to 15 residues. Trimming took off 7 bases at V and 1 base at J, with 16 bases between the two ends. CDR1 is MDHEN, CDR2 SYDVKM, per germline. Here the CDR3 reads CASTRLLGGQETQYF. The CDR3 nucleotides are TGTGCCAGCACTCGCCTGTTAGGGGGCCAAGAGACCCAGTACTTC.

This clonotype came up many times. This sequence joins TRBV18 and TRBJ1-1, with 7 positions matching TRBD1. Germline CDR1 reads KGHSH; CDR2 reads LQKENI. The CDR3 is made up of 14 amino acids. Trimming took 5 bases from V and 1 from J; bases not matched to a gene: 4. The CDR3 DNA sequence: TGTGCCAGCTCAGGACAGGCCTCGAACACTGAAGCTTTCTTT. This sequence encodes CASSGQASNTEAFF.

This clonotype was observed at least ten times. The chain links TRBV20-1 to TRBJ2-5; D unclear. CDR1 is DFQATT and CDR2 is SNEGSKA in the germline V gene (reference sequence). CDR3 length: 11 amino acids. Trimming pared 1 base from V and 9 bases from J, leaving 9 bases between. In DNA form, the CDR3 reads TGCAGTGCTAGAGCGCCTTCGGCCCAGTACTTC. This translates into CSARAPSAQYF.

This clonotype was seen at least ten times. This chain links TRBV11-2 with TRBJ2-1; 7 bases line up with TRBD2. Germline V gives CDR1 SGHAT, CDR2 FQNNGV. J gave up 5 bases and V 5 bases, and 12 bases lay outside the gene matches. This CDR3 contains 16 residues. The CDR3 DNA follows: TGTGCCAGCAGCCCCATTCTAGCGGAGGCAAACAATGAGCAGTTCTTC. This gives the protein CASSPILAEANNEQFF.

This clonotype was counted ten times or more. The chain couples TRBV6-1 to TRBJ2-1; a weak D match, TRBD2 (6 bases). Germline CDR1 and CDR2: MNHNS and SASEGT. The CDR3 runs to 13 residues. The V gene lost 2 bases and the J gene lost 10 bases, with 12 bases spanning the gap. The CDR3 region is CASSEFVREEQFF. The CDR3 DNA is TGTGCCAGCAGTGAATTCGTCCGGGAGGAGCAGTTCTTC.

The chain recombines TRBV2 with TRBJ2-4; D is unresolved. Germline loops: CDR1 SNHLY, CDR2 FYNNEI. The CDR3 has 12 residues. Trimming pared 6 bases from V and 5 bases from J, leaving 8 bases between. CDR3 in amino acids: CASRGGENIQYF. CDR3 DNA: TGTGCCAGCAGGGGCGGCGAAAACATTCAGTACTTC.

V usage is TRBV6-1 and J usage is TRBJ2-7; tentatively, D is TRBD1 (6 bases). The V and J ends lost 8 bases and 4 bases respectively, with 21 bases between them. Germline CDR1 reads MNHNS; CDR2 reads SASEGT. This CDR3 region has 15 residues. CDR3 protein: CASSPLGQTLYEQYV. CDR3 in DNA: TGTGCCAGCTCGCCTCTAGGACAGACATTATACGAGCAGTACGTC.

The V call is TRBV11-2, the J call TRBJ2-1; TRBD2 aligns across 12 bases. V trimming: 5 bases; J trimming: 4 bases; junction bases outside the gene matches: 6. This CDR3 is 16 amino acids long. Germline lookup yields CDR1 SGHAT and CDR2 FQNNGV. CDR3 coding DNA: TGTGCCAGCAGCCCGAGGACTAGCGGGACGTACAATGAGCAGTTCTTC. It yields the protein CASSPRTSGTYNEQFF.

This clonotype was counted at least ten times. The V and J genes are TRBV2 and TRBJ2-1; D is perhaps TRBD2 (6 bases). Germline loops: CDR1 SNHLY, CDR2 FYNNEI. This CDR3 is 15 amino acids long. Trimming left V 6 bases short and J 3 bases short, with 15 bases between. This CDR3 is CASSGGRGGYNEQFF. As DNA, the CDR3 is TGTGCCAGCAGCGGAGGAAGGGGAGGCTACAATGAGCAGTTCTTC.